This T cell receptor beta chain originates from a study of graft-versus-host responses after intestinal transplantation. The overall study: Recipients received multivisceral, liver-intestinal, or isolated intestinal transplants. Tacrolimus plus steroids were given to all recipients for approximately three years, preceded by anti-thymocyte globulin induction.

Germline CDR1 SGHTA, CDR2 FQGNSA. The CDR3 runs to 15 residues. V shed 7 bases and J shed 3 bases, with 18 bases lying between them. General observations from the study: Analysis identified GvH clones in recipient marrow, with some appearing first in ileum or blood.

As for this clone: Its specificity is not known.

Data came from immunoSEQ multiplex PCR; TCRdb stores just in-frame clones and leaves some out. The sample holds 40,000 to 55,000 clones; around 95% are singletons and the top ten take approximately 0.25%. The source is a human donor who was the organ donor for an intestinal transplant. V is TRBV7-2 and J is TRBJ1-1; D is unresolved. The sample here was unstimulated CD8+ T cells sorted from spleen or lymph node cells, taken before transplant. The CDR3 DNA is TGTGCCAGCACCTACTACCAGAGGGTGGACACTGAAGCTTTCTTT. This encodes CASTYYQRVDTEAFF.